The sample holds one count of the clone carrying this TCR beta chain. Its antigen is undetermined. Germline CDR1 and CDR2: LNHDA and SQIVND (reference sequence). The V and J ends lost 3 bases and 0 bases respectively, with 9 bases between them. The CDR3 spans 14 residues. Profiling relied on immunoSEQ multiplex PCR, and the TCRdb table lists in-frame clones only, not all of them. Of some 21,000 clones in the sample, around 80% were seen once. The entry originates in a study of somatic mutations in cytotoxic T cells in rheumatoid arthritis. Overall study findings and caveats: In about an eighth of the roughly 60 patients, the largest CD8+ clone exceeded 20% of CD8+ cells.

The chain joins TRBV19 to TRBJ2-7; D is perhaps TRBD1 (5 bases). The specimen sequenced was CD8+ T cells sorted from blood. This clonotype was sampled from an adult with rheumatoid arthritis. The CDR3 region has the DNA TGTGCCAGTAGTATCGGCCAGGGCTCCTACGAGCAGTACTTC. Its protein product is CASSIGQGSYEQYF.